The clone carrying this TCR beta chain was counted only a few times. Its antigen is not known. The data were obtained in a study of T cell repertoires in cytomegalovirus infection. Turning to the study itself: CMV infection and matching HLA type were both indicated by public TCR beta signatures. Overall study findings and caveats: Individuals carrying CMV plus the relevant HLA were identified by cumulative frequency of public TCR beta families. Ex vivo, HLA-C-restricted CMV-specific TCR beta clonotypes prevailed over the rest of the response.

TCRdb fed the reads into MiXCR, producing one record per CDR3 protein. The table includes 170,000 or so distinct CDR3 sequences, roughly 15% detected once. Germline-derived CDR1 and CDR2 are MDHEN and SYDVKM. The ends lost 8 bases at V and 7 bases at J; junction bases unmatched: 13. CDR3 size: 14 residues. The receptor was derived from a human donor in good health (CMV status not recorded). Some clones in this sample may be carry-over from other donors' samples. This chain joins TRBV28 and TRBJ1-2; 7 bases agree with TRBD1. The sequencing sample was made of CD8+ T cells from PBMCs. The CDR3, as DNA: TGTGCCAGCTTGGCGATACAGGGGTTAGGTGGCTACACCTTC. This sequence encodes CASLAIQGLGGYTF.